The T cell receptor beta chain described here comes from a study of PD-1 blockade in classical Hodgkin lymphoma. Notes on this clone: As yet, its antigen is unknown.

Trimming took off 4 bases at V and 2 bases at J, with 15 bases between the two ends. CDR1 and CDR2 (germline): SGDLS, YYNGEE. The CDR3 totals 16 residues. Time point here: cycle 4 day 1 (C4D1), after around six weeks of nivolumab. Patients all relapsed after autologous stem cell transplantation, and there was variation in brentuximab vedotin exposure. Thawed PBMCs underwent magnetic negative selection to yield purified CD4+ T cells. The table came from immunoSEQ multiplex PCR; TCRdb's copy has only in-frame clones and leaves some out. The table lists tens of thousands of clones, roughly 80% of them singletons. Findings and limits, study-wide: Although disease activity or prior therapy may be involved, causes of the repertoire differences remain undefined.

The input for sequencing was CD4+ T cells from blood, taken before the fourth cycle of nivolumab. The chain recombines TRBV9 with TRBJ2-2; D is perhaps TRBD1 (6 bases). The receptor's source is a human donor with classical Hodgkin lymphoma. The CDR3 loop is CASSTPQGENTGELFF. The CDR3 region has the DNA TGTGCCAGCAGCACCCCACAGGGCGAAAACACCGGGGAGCTGTTTTTT.